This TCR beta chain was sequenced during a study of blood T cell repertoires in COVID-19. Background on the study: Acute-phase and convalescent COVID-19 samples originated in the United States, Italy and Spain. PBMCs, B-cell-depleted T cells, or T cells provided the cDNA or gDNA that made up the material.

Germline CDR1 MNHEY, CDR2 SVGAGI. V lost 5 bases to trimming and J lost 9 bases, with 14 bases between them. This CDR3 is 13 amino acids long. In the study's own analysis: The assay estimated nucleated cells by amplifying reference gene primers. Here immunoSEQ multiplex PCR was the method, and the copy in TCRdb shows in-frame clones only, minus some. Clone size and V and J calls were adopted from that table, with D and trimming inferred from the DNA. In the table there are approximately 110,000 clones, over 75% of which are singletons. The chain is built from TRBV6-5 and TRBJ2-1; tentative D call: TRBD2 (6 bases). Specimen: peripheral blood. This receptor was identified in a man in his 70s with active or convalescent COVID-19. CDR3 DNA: TGTGCCAGCAGTCTCCGACTAGAGGGTGAGCAGTTCTTC. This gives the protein CASSLRLEGEQFF.